Following are 13 T cell receptor beta chains from one sample sequenced in a study of beta chain features in type 1 diabetes. Study results and caveats: Type 1 diabetes patients had TCRB CDR3s that were shorter (moderately but significantly so) in all four CD4+ subsets.

The antigens of these receptors remain unknown. As every portion of the isolated RNA was reverse transcribed, the sequencing read expressed TCRB transcripts. The method was immunoSEQ multiplex PCR; TCRdb's version includes in-frame clones alone and lacks a portion of them. The sample includes around 690,000 clones, approximately 13% of them seen just once. The specimen sequenced was naive CD4+ T cells from blood. The receptors originated from a man aged 25 to 45 with type 1 diabetes.

The sample holds a few counts of this clone. The V call is TRBV14, the J call TRBJ1-2, with D possibly matching TRBD1 (5 bases). Germline V gene lookup returns CDR1 SGHDN and CDR2 FVKESK. Trimming took 4 bases from V and 6 from J, leaving 24 bases between them. The CDR3 covers 17 residues. Here the CDR3 DNA reads TGTGCCAGCAGCCGGGCCCTATCGGGACTCCTGGGGAATGGCTACACCTTC. This encodes CASSRALSGLLGNGYTF. Full variable domain (outside the CDR3, taken from reference TRBV14 and TRBJ1-2): EAGVTQFPSHSVIEKGQTVTLRCDPISGHDNLYWYRRVMGKEIKFLLHFVKESKQDESGMPNNRFLAERTGGTYSTLKVQPAELEDSGVYFCASSRALSGLLGNGYTFGSGTRLTVV.

In its sample, this clone was seen a few times. This chain joins TRBV2 and TRBJ2-7, with TRBD1 as a possible D gene (5 bases). CDR3 size: 14 residues. Trimming took 7 bases from V and 6 from J, leaving 19 bases between them. The germline CDR1 and CDR2 sequences are SNHLY and FYNNEI. In DNA, the CDR3 is TGTGCCAGCACCGACAGACCGACGCAGGCCGAGCAGTACTTC. Its protein is CASTDRPTQAEQYF.

This clone was detected only a few times. The chain combines TRBV7-8 with TRBJ2-2; D might be TRBD2 (7 bases). Trimming shortened V by 2 bases and J by 5 bases, and 18 bases separated the two germline ends. The CDR3 length is 17 residues. Germline V gives CDR1 SGHVS, CDR2 FQNEAQ. CDR3: CASSLMGLRGGTGELFF. In nucleotides, the CDR3 is TGTGCCAGCAGCTTAATGGGTCTCAGGGGAGGGACCGGGGAGCTGTTTTTT.

This chain uses TRBV27 with TRBJ1-2, with unresolved D. Looked up from germline, CDR1 is MNHEY and CDR2 is SMNVEV (reference sequence). The CDR3 length is 15 residues. V lost 1 base and J lost 8, with 17 bases in between. The CDR3 here is CASSLFRGIPFGYTF. CDR3 in DNA: TGTGCCAGCAGTTTATTCAGAGGCATCCCTTTCGGCTACACCTTC.

This clone was detected a few times. The chain links TRBV5-4 to TRBJ2-1; weak D call: TRBD1 (6 bases). Germline V gene data show CDR1 as SGHNT and CDR2 as YYREEE (reference sequence). The CDR3 is 15 amino acids. Trimming took 3 bases from V and 0 from J, leaving 10 bases between them. CDR3 DNA: TGTGCCAGCAGCTCCAGGGGAGACTCCTACAATGAGCAGTTCTTC. The encoded protein is CASSSRGDSYNEQFF.

This clone has more than one count but fewer than ten. The chain carries TRBV7-2 and TRBJ1-5; tentative D call: TRBD1 (5 bases). This CDR3 is built from 13 residues. Trimming pared 1 base from V and 9 bases from J, leaving 10 bases between. Per germline, CDR1 SGHTA and CDR2 FQGNSA. CDR3 amino acids: CASSLGKGPPQHF. As DNA, the CDR3 is TGTGCCAGCAGCTTAGGAAAGGGGCCGCCCCAGCATTTT.

V gene TRBV2 combines with J gene TRBJ1-6; TRBD1 matches at 7 bases. J lost 6 bases, V lost 3 bases, and 2 bases had no gene match. The CDR3 extends over 14 amino acids. Germline V CDR1 and CDR2: SNHLY, FYNNEI. This chain's CDR3 is CASSDRDSNSPLHF. Here the CDR3 DNA reads TGTGCCAGCAGTGACCGGGACAGTAATTCACCCCTCCACTTT.

The chain carries TRBV7-2 and TRBJ2-2; D not resolved. Trimming stripped 1 base from V and 0 bases from J, with 3 bases between. Germline CDR1 is SGHTA and CDR2 is FQGNSA. CDR3 length: 14 residues. CDR3 protein: CASSLVPNTGELFF. Here the CDR3 DNA reads TGTGCCAGCAGCTTAGTACCGAACACCGGGGAGCTGTTTTTT.

The rearrangement links TRBV18 to TRBJ1-4; D remains ambiguous. Germline CDR1 reads KGHSH; CDR2 reads LQKENI. Trimming left V 3 bases short and J 3 bases short, with 20 bases between. The CDR3 loop spans 18 amino acids. The CDR3 nucleotides are TGTGCCAGCTCACCCCTCGGGCTGGGGATCGGGTCTAATGAAAAACTGTTTTTT. It encodes CASSPLGLGIGSNEKLFF.

This clone was counted only a few times. V is TRBV2 and J is TRBJ1-5; perhaps TRBD1 as D (5 bases). V was cut by 5 bases and J by 5 bases, with 13 bases left in between. The CDR3 has 14 residues. Per germline, CDR1 SNHLY and CDR2 FYNNEI. The CDR3: CASSRTDSDQPQHF. The CDR3 coding sequence is TGTGCCAGCAGTAGAACAGACAGCGATCAGCCCCAGCATTTT.

The rearrangement joins TRBV6-5 to TRBJ2-1; D is uncertain. This CDR3 spans 11 amino acids. Per the germline V gene, CDR1 is MNHEY and CDR2 is SVGAGI. The germline V and J ends were trimmed by 6 bases and 10 bases, with 10 bases remaining between them. For the CDR3, the DNA is TGTGCCAGCAGCCTCCCCCAAGAGCAGTTCTTC. Translation: CASSLPQEQFF.

As to this clone: Other DNA sequences in this sample translate to the same CDR3. The chain carries TRBV29-1 and TRBJ1-2, with 9 bases aligning to TRBD1. The V gene's germline CDR1 is SQVTM and CDR2 ANQGSEA. V lost 4 bases and J lost 5; bases outside the gene matches: 5. The CDR3 extends over 13 amino acids. Here the CDR3 reads CSVGQGDGYGYTF. CDR3 DNA: TGCAGCGTTGGACAGGGGGACGGTTATGGCTACACCTTC.

This clone has just a few counts. The chain combines TRBV30 with TRBJ1-6; 9 nucleotides line up with TRBD1. The junction had 7 bases not matched to a gene; V was cut back by 0 bases and J by 10 bases. The germline V gene encodes CDR1 GTSNPN and CDR2 SVGIG (reference sequence). The CDR3 totals 15 residues. CDR3 sequence (DNA): TGTGCCTGGAGTGTTCGGGGAGACAGGGGGTCACCCCTCCACTTT. It is translated as CAWSVRGDRGSPLHF.